The 32 T cell receptor beta chains listed next were all sequenced from one sample in a study of blood T cells in healthy people across ages (dated by TCRdb to the mid-2010s). Preparation of the library involved 5' RACE. The sequencer was an Illumina HiSeq 2500. A second about 6 to 11 cycle PCR used a sample-barcoded 5' primer and a J-beta primer mix. The raw public data were reprocessed by TCRdb itself: fastp quality trimming at Q25, MiXCR clonotype calling, in-frame beta chains only. Under each unique CDR3 protein, matching rows form one entry showing the most common genes and DNA. Within this sample are under 1,000,000 distinct CDR3 sequences, with about 37% of them counted one time only. The ten largest make up over 10% of the sample. Material for sequencing was blood. These receptor sequences come from a man aged 18 to 30 in good health.

This clonotype was seen ten or more times. The rearrangement links TRBV12-3 or TRBV12-4 to TRBJ2-5; D is perhaps TRBD1 or TRBD2 (5 bases each). This CDR3 has 13 amino acids. V was cut by 6 bases and J by 5 bases, with 13 bases left in between. Written as DNA, the CDR3 is TGTGCCAGCAGCCTCGGGGCAGGGGAGACCCAGTACTTC. It codes for CASSLGAGETQYF.

A few counts support this clonotype. The chain employs TRBV4-1 and TRBJ1-2, with D maybe TRBD1 (5 bases). From germline, CDR1 is MGHRA and CDR2 YSYEKL. Trimming removed 0 bases from V and 4 bases from J, with 21 bases in between. There are 18 residues in the CDR3. CDR3 sequence (DNA): TGCGCCAGCAGCCAAGATGTGGCAGGGCCCCTCCTGGGCTATGGCTACACCTTC. Protein: CASSQDVAGPLLGYGYTF.

The DNA of the CDR3 is TGTGCCTGCAACCCTAGCGGGGGCTCCTACGAGCAGTACTTC. It translates to CACNPSGGSYEQYF. The chain couples TRBV2 to TRBJ2-7; TRBD2 matches 10 bases. The ends lost 11 bases at V and 0 bases at J; junction bases unmatched: 7. This CDR3 spans 14 amino acids. Germline CDR1 SNHLY, CDR2 FYNNEI.

The chain couples TRBV5-1 to TRBJ1-1, with D hard to call. Trimming removed 5 bases from V and 0 bases from J, with 11 bases in between. The CDR3 extends over 14 amino acids. CDR1 SGHRS and CDR2 YFSETQ come from the germline V gene. This CDR3 is CASRRTEMNTEAFF. The CDR3 region has the DNA TGCGCCAGCAGGCGGACCGAAATGAACACTGAAGCTTTCTTT.

This clonotype has only one observation. The chain has TRBV7-7 and TRBJ2-7; 7 positions agree with TRBD2. The germline V gene encodes CDR1 SSHAT and CDR2 FNYEAQ (reference sequence). This CDR3 comprises 14 residues. The CDR3 protein is CNNPGGGCAYEQYF. CDR3 sequence (DNA): TGTAACAACCCGGGCGGGGGATGCGCCTACGAGCAGTACTTC.

This clonotype was seen a few times. V usage is TRBV12-3 or TRBV12-4 and J usage is TRBJ1-6; 10 bases match TRBD1. J lost 6 bases, V lost 4 bases, and 15 bases had no gene match. This CDR3 contains 19 residues. The CDR3 loop is CASSSHLRTGGYGNSPLHF. The CDR3 coding sequence is TGTGCCAGCAGTTCCCACCTACGGACAGGGGGGTATGGTAATTCACCCCTCCACTTT.

This chain joins TRBV18 and TRBJ2-5, with 7 nucleotides matching TRBD2. The ends lost 3 bases at V and 5 bases at J; junction bases unmatched: 9. Germline V gene data show CDR1 as KGHSH and CDR2 as LQKENI. The CDR3 sequence is 15 residues long. The CDR3 nucleotides read TGTGCCAGCTCACCGAAACAAGCGGGGACGGAGACCCAGTACTTC. Its translation: CASSPKQAGTETQYF.

V is TRBV7-3 and J is TRBJ2-3, with 8 bases fitting TRBD2. Germline lookup yields CDR1 SGHTA and CDR2 FQGTGA. This CDR3 has 14 residues. Germline trimming cut 5 bases from V and 4 bases from J; bases unmatched to any gene: 5. The CDR3 is CASSKGLDADTQYF. CDR3 coding DNA: TGTGCCAGCAGCAAGGGACTAGATGCAGATACGCAGTATTTT.

V gene TRBV5-1 combines with J gene TRBJ1-2; 9 nucleotides line up with TRBD1. The germline CDR1 and CDR2 sequences are SGHRS and YFSETQ. This CDR3 region has 13 residues. V was pared by 0 bases and J by 9 bases, with 3 bases of the junction left unmatched. The CDR3 protein is CASSLGGQGRYTF. The CDR3 nucleotides read TGCGCCAGCAGCTTGGGGGGACAGGGACGCTACACCTTC.

The rearrangement uses TRBV5-1 and TRBJ2-5, with TRBD1 matching 7 bases. The CDR3 is 14 amino acids. Losses at the gene ends were 4 bases for V and 5 bases for J; bases not matched to a gene: 8. Looked up from germline, CDR1 is SGHRS and CDR2 is YFSETQ. CDR3 loop: CASSPSTGTETQYF. The CDR3 coding sequence is TGCGCCAGCAGCCCCTCGACAGGGACCGAGACCCAGTACTTC.

The rearrangement uses TRBV7-2 and TRBJ2-1, with D hard to call. This CDR3 has 11 amino acids. V shed 3 bases and J shed 13 bases, with 10 bases lying between them. Looked up from germline, CDR1 is SGHTA and CDR2 is FQGNSA. CDR3 DNA: TGTGCCAGCAGCTTTCAAGAGACCCAGTTCTTC. Translating it yields CASSFQETQFF.

In the case of this clonotype: One end of the junction is discordant with germline, which a read error may explain. This chain links TRBV2 with TRBJ1-6, with 7 bases fitting TRBD1. Germline loops: CDR1 SNHLY, CDR2 FYNNEI. CDR3 size: 15 residues. The CDR3 sequence is CASSETGVMKSPPHF. CDR3 in DNA: TGTGCCAGCAGTGAAACAGGGGTTATGAAATCACCCCCCCACTTT.

This clonotype was seen only a few times. The chain carries TRBV11-2 and TRBJ1-2, with 7 bases that match TRBD1. This CDR3 region has 15 residues. The germline gives CDR1 SGHAT, CDR2 FQNNGV. The junction had 8 bases not matched to a gene; V was cut back by 6 bases and J by 1 base. The CDR3 loop reads CASSREQGSNYGYTF. CDR3 sequence (DNA): TGTGCCAGCAGTCGCGAACAGGGGAGTAACTATGGCTACACCTTC.

This clonotype was counted many times. The chain combines TRBV5-1 with TRBJ2-1; TRBD1 matches at 8 bases. V lost 1 base to trimming and J lost 6 bases; unmatched junction nucleotides: 6. CDR1 is SGHRS, CDR2 YFSETQ, per germline. The CDR3 is 15 residues long. DNA of the CDR3: TGCGCCAGCAGCTTGAGGCAGGGGGCGATCAATGAGCAGTTCTTC. It translates to CASSLRQGAINEQFF. Supplemented by reference TRBV5-1 and TRBJ2-1, the full variable domain reads KAGVTQTPRYLIKTRGQQVTLSCSPISGHRSVSWYQQTPGQGLQFLFEYFSETQRNKGNFPGRFSGRQFSNSRSEMNVSTLELGDSALYLCASSLRQGAINEQFFGPGTRLTVL.

The table lists this clonotype with a few counts. The rearrangement links TRBV5-1 to TRBJ2-7; possible D gene TRBD1, 5 bases. The CDR3 runs to 14 residues. V lost 2 bases and J 0 bases, leaving 9 bases between the germline ends. The V gene's germline CDR1 is SGHRS and CDR2 YFSETQ. CDR3 nucleotides: TGCGCCAGCAGCTTACACAGGACCTCCTACGAGCAGTACTTC. Residues: CASSLHRTSYEQYF. Drawing the rest from reference TRBV5-1 and TRBJ2-7, the complete variable domain is KAGVTQTPRYLIKTRGQQVTLSCSPISGHRSVSWYQQTPGQGLQFLFEYFSETQRNKGNFPGRFSGRQFSNSRSEMNVSTLELGDSALYLCASSLHRTSYEQYFGPGTRLTVT.

This chain connects TRBV5-1 to TRBJ1-1, with a possible D match to TRBD1 (5 bases). This CDR3 comprises 18 residues. V was cut by 0 bases and J by 1 base, with 19 bases left in between. Per the germline V gene, CDR1 is SGHRS and CDR2 is YFSETQ. CDR3 in amino acids: CASSLAVTGTLPNTEAFF. Written as DNA, the CDR3 is TGCGCCAGCAGCTTGGCCGTGACCGGGACGCTTCCGAACACTGAAGCTTTCTTT.

CDR3: CSASLGRGRTNEKLFF. The CDR3 DNA follows: TGCAGTGCTAGCCTCGGCCGGGGCCGGACTAATGAAAAACTGTTTTTT. V is TRBV20-1 and J is TRBJ1-4, with D possibly TRBD1 on 5 matching bases. The germline gives CDR1 DFQATT, CDR2 SNEGSKA (reference sequence). The germline V and J ends were trimmed by 3 bases and 2 bases, with 16 bases remaining between them. This CDR3 comprises 16 residues.

This clonotype has at least ten counts. The rearrangement joins TRBV29-1 to TRBJ2-3; D call uncertain. CDR3 length: 14 residues. Germline CDR1 SQVTM, CDR2 ANQGSEA. The V and J ends lost 3 bases and 5 bases respectively, with 15 bases between them. Written as DNA, the CDR3 is TGCAGCGTTGATGGCCAGTCATGGGGAGATACGCAGTATTTT. It is translated as CSVDGQSWGDTQYF.

The rearrangement uses TRBV12-3 or TRBV12-4 and TRBJ1-6; no firm D call. V was trimmed by 5 bases and J by 9 bases, leaving 14 bases between them. The CDR3 contains 14 residues. The CDR3 spells CASSPGPNGSPLHF. CDR3 DNA: TGTGCCAGCAGTCCTGGTCCAAACGGTTCACCCCTCCACTTT.

This clonotype was counted only a few times. V gene TRBV29-1 combines with J gene TRBJ2-5; D is unresolved. From germline, CDR1 is SQVTM and CDR2 ANQGSEA. Trimming left V 3 bases short and J 2 bases short, with 10 bases between. This CDR3 is 13 amino acids long. CDR3 sequence (DNA): TGCAGCGTTGAGAGACACCTACAAGAGACCCAGTACTTC. It yields the protein CSVERHLQETQYF.

The genes are TRBV2 and TRBJ2-6; D perhaps matches TRBD1 (6 bases). The CDR3 is made up of 16 amino acids. Germline V gene sequence: CDR1 SNHLY, CDR2 FYNNEI. Trimming took off 4 bases at V and 0 bases at J, with 10 bases between the two ends. The CDR3 DNA reads as TGTGCCAGCAGTGGGACAGCGAGCTCTGGGGCCAACGTCCTGACTTTC. Translating it yields CASSGTASSGANVLTF.

This clonotype was seen many times. The chain is built from TRBV6-2 or TRBV6-3 and TRBJ1-1; 7 positions agree with TRBD1. Germline-derived CDR1 and CDR2 are MNHEY and SVGEGT. The V segment lost 6 bases and the J segment 7 bases; nucleotides outside the gene matches: 5. This CDR3 has 12 residues. The DNA of the CDR3 is TGTGCCAGCAGCACAAGACAGGGTGAAGCTTTCTTT. As protein: CASSTRQGEAFF.

The genes are TRBV5-1 and TRBJ2-1, with TRBD2 as a possible D gene (5 bases). V was pared by 3 bases and J by 0 bases, with 10 bases between. This CDR3 comprises 15 residues. Germline V gene lookup returns CDR1 SGHRS and CDR2 YFSETQ. The CDR3 DNA sequence: TGCGCCAGCAGCTGGACTGCTAGCTCCTACAATGAGCAGTTCTTC. Amino acid sequence: CASSWTASSYNEQFF.

This clonotype was counted between two and nine times. The chain combines TRBV7-2 with TRBJ2-3; D assignment may be TRBD1 or TRBD2 (6 bases each). There are 16 residues in the CDR3. V was pared by 6 bases and J by 1 base, with 17 bases between. Germline CDR1 and CDR2: SGHTA and FQGNSA. CDR3 in DNA: TGTGCCAGCAGTCCTCGGGGGCAAGACGGCACAGATACGCAGTATTTT. Translated, it gives CASSPRGQDGTDTQYF.

This clonotype was observed many times. The gene calls are TRBV12-3 or TRBV12-4 and TRBJ1-5; D gene uncertain. V lost 3 bases and J lost 5, with 11 bases in between. The CDR3 is 14 residues long. For the CDR3, the DNA is TGTGCCAGCAGTTTGTTTGGGATAGATCAGCCCCAGCATTTT. Amino acid sequence: CASSLFGIDQPQHF.

This clonotype was recorded many times. The chain combines TRBV12-3 or TRBV12-4 with TRBJ1-6, with D hard to call. V was cut by 3 bases and J by 4 bases, with 7 bases left in between. CDR3 length equals 14 residues. This CDR3 is CASSFDIYNSPLHF. The CDR3 region has the DNA TGTGCCAGCAGTTTCGACATTTATAATTCACCCCTCCACTTT.

As for this clonotype: This may come from a read error, since a much larger clone is one base off. V and J are TRBV4-3 and TRBJ2-3; a weak D match, TRBD1 (5 bases). Deletions cut 5 bases from V and 7 bases from J, with 16 bases between. The CDR3 is made up of 14 amino acids. Germline CDR1 is LGHNA and CDR2 is YSLEER. The CDR3 coding sequence is TGCGCCAGCAGCAAGAACTTCAGGGTGAATACGCAGTATTTT. This encodes CASSKNFRVNTQYF.

The sample holds a few counts of this clonotype. The chain carries TRBV30 and TRBJ1-2; no firm D call. The CDR3 loop spans 13 amino acids. Trimming cost V 0 bases and J 7 bases, with 12 bases left between them. Germline values: CDR1 GTSNPN, CDR2 SVGIG (reference sequence). CDR3 region: CAWSVEEAGGYTF. The CDR3 DNA reads as TGTGCCTGGAGTGTGGAGGAGGCGGGTGGCTACACCTTC.

This clonotype turned up a few times. The J gene is TRBJ2-1, the V gene TRBV7-9, with D possibly called TRBD1 or TRBD2 (5 bases each). The CDR3 runs 16 residues. CDR1 and CDR2 (germline): SEHNR, FQNEAQ (reference sequence). Trimming stripped 6 bases from V and 2 bases from J, with 17 bases between. The CDR3 DNA is TGTGCCAGCAGGCCTGCCGAGGGGCGCACCTACAATGAGCAGTTCTTC. This translates into CASRPAEGRTYNEQFF.

CDR3 DNA sequence: TGTGCCAGCAGCTTAGAACCTTCGGAGACCCAGTACTTC. Translating it yields CASSLEPSETQYF. The J gene is TRBJ2-5, the V gene TRBV7-3; D not certain. The CDR3 is 13 residues long. The V end lost 2 bases, the J end lost 5 bases, and 9 bases lay between the germline ends. CDR1 and CDR2 (germline): SGHTA, FQGTGA.

The V gene is TRBV20-1, the J gene TRBJ2-1; D may be TRBD2 (5 bases). This CDR3 comprises 15 residues. Between the trimmed V and J ends, which lost 3 bases and 5 bases, there was a span of 17 bases. Germline values: CDR1 DFQATT, CDR2 SNEGSKA (reference sequence). As DNA, the CDR3 is TGCAGTGCTAGGAGGGTCAGGCCGGACCACAATGAGCAGTTCTTC. This gives the protein CSARRVRPDHNEQFF.

This chain links TRBV20-1 with TRBJ2-1; 9 bases match TRBD2. This CDR3 comprises 16 residues. Germline V gene data show CDR1 as DFQATT and CDR2 as SNEGSKA (reference sequence). V shed 4 bases, J shed 3 bases, and the junction held 10 bases outside the gene matches. The CDR3 DNA reads TGCAGTGCTATTGGGACTAGCAGAGCCTTCTACAATGAGCAGTTCTTC. Its translation is CSAIGTSRAFYNEQFF.